Below are 16 T cell receptor beta chains sequenced from a single sample in a study of beta chain features in type 1 diabetes. All of the isolated RNA was reverse transcribed, so expressed TCRB transcripts were sequenced. Libraries were prepared by immunoSEQ multiplex PCR; TCRdb keeps only in-frame clonotypes and omits some of them. The sample has around 450,000 clones; about 10% are singletons. The sample was naive CD4+ T cells from blood. These receptors all stem from a woman between 18 and 29 years old in good health.

This clone was counted only a few times. The CDR3 loop reads CASSQGLAGLTGELFF. CDR3 nucleotides: TGTGCCAGCAGCCAAGGACTAGCGGGCCTCACCGGGGAGCTGTTTTTT. The gene calls are TRBV4-2 and TRBJ2-2; TRBD2 aligns across 10 bases. CDR3 length equals 16 residues. The V segment lost 1 base and the J segment 4 bases; nucleotides outside the gene matches: 3. Per the germline V gene, CDR1 is LGHNA and CDR2 is YNFKEQ.

This clone was seen more than once but under ten times. The genes are TRBV4-3 and TRBJ1-5, with TRBD1 identical over 7 bases. The trim removed 0 bases at V and 2 bases at J, leaving 1 base unmatched. The CDR3 is made up of 15 amino acids. Per germline, CDR1 LGHNA and CDR2 YSLEER. CDR3 nucleotides: TGCGCCAGCAGCCAAGATACAGGGGGCAATCAGCCCCAGCATTTT. This translates into CASSQDTGGNQPQHF.

This clone came up a few times. The chain couples TRBV27 to TRBJ1-2; D is uncertain. CDR1 is MNHEY and CDR2 is SMNVEV in the germline V gene (reference sequence). V lost 5 bases, J lost 5 bases, and 15 bases lay in between. The CDR3 totals 14 residues. The CDR3: CASSDLPMGYGYTF. The DNA for the CDR3 is TGTGCCAGCAGTGACCTGCCGATGGGGTATGGCTACACCTTC.

This clone was observed a few times. V is TRBV7-9 and J is TRBJ2-7; D is unclear. This CDR3 contains 15 residues. Germline V gives CDR1 SEHNR, CDR2 FQNEAQ (reference sequence). V was clipped by 1 base and J by 1 base, with 11 bases between them. The CDR3 reads CASSLVKGASYEQYF. The CDR3 DNA reads TGTGCCAGCAGCTTAGTCAAGGGCGCTTCCTACGAGCAGTACTTC.

The sample holds a few counts of this clone. The CDR3 region has the DNA TGTGCCTGGAGTCCTGGGACAGGGCCTGAAAAACTGTTTTTT. The encoded protein is CAWSPGTGPEKLFF. J is TRBJ1-4 and V is TRBV30, with 9 bases fitting TRBD1. Per germline, CDR1 GTSNPN and CDR2 SVGIG (reference sequence). This CDR3 spans 14 amino acids. The trim removed 2 bases at V and 7 bases at J, leaving 5 bases unmatched.

This clone has a handful of counts. The rearrangement uses TRBV28 and TRBJ2-7; D may be TRBD1 (5 bases). Deletions cut 6 bases from V and 3 bases from J, with 18 bases between. CDR1 and CDR2 (germline): MDHEN, SYDVKM. The CDR3 has 15 residues. This CDR3 reads CASSPGGAANYEQYV. In nucleotides, the CDR3 is TGTGCCAGCAGCCCAGGTGGGGCAGCTAACTACGAGCAGTACGTC.

This clone showed up just a few times. This rearrangement joins TRBV4-2 to TRBJ2-6; D unclear. Germline assignment: CDR1 LGHNA and CDR2 YNFKEQ. V was trimmed by 0 bases and J by 0 bases, leaving 9 bases between them. The CDR3 is 17 amino acids. CDR3 DNA sequence: TGTGCCAGCAGCCAAGACGGCAGCCCCTCTGGGGCCAACGTCCTGACTTTC. Protein: CASSQDGSPSGANVLTF.

A few counts support this clone. The chain recombines TRBV6-1 with TRBJ2-5; 7 positions match TRBD1. The V segment lost 7 bases and the J segment 4 bases; nucleotides outside the gene matches: 6. The CDR3 spans 13 residues. Germline CDR1 reads MNHNS; CDR2 reads SASEGT. CDR3 sequence (DNA): TGTGCCAGCACTACAGGGGTACGAGAGACCCAGTACTTC. Its protein is CASTTGVRETQYF.

The chain carries TRBV7-3 and TRBJ2-1; 13 positions agree with TRBD2. The CDR3 totals 16 residues. Germline trimming cut 1 base from V and 8 bases from J; bases unmatched to any gene: 5. CDR1 is SGHTA, CDR2 FQGTGA, per germline. The CDR3 nucleotides are TGTGCCAGCAGCTTAAGACTAGCGGGGGGTAGCGATGAGCAGTTCTTC. Encoded protein: CASSLRLAGGSDEQFF.

V usage is TRBV7-2 and J usage is TRBJ2-7; 7 bases fit TRBD2. Germline CDR1 is SGHTA and CDR2 is FQGNSA. The length of the CDR3 is 13 residues. Unmatched junction bases numbered 6, after V lost 4 bases and J lost 6 bases. This chain's CDR3 is CASSSQASGEQYF. As DNA, the CDR3 is TGTGCCAGCAGCTCACAGGCTAGCGGCGAGCAGTACTTC.

The chain is built from TRBV7-9 and TRBJ1-1; D gene ambiguous. CDR1 is SEHNR, CDR2 FQNEAQ, per germline (reference sequence). Trimming stripped 2 bases from V and 4 bases from J, with 11 bases between. This CDR3 region has 14 residues. As DNA, the CDR3 is TGTGCCAGCAGCTTATCGGGCGTTATCACTGAAGCTTTCTTT. Translation gives CASSLSGVITEAFF.

This clone was counted a few times. This chain links TRBV4-1 with TRBJ2-4; D possibly matches TRBD1 or TRBD2 (5 bases each). Germline-derived CDR1 and CDR2 are MGHRA and YSYEKL. The V end was cut by 3 bases, the J end by 3 bases, with 9 bases between. The CDR3 spans 14 residues. In DNA form, the CDR3 reads TGCGCCAGCAGCCAGAGGGGTCTCAAAAACATTCAGTACTTC. Translation gives CASSQRGLKNIQYF.

The chain couples TRBV7-8 to TRBJ2-3, with 8 positions matching TRBD2. The CDR3 extends over 14 amino acids. Looked up from germline, CDR1 is SGHVS and CDR2 is FQNEAQ. Germline trimming cut 4 bases from V and 1 base from J; bases unmatched to any gene: 1. CDR3 DNA sequence: TGTGCCAGCAGCTGGCGGGAGGGCACAGATACGCAGTATTTT. This translates into CASSWREGTDTQYF.

This clone has more than one count but fewer than ten. The CDR3 protein is CSVQGTQGGYTF. For the CDR3, the DNA is TGCAGCGTTCAGGGAACTCAGGGTGGCTACACCTTC. This chain uses TRBV29-1 with TRBJ1-2; D perhaps matches TRBD1 (5 bases). The germline V gene has CDR1 SQVTM and CDR2 ANQGSEA. The CDR3 totals 12 residues. Between the trimmed V and J ends, which lost 5 bases and 7 bases, there was a span of 14 bases.

The chain uses TRBV18 and TRBJ2-7; TRBD2 agrees at 8 bases. Trimming at V came to 1 base and at J to 9 bases, leaving 11 bases not matched to a gene. The CDR3 spans 15 residues. Germline CDR1 and CDR2: KGHSH and LQKENI. The CDR3 loop is CASSPRIQRESGQYF. The CDR3 bases are TGTGCCAGCTCACCACGGATACAGCGGGAGAGCGGGCAGTACTTC.

The genes are TRBV30 and TRBJ2-4, with D possibly TRBD2 on 6 matching bases. Trimming pared 0 bases from V and 1 base from J, leaving 13 bases between. The CDR3 is 16 residues long. The germline V gene encodes CDR1 GTSNPN and CDR2 SVGIG (reference sequence). The CDR3 region has the DNA TGTGCCTGGAGTGTCTTAGGAGGGTGGGCCAAAAACATTCAGTACTTC. This translates into CAWSVLGGWAKNIQYF.